A selection of T cell receptor beta chains follows, all from one sample in a study of T cell responses to AZD1222 COVID-19 vaccine. Measured with immunoSEQ multiplex PCR; TCRdb has only the in-frame clones, and not every one. The table lists just under 100,000 clones, around nine tenths of them singletons. The sample consisted of peripheral blood, taken on day 0 of AZD1222 vaccination. Source of these receptors: an adult in good health. CDR3s include the opening cysteine and the closing phenylalanine or tryptophan.

TRBJ1-2 15 TRBV13 CASSPATGRLGGYTF
TRBJ1-1 15 TRBV7-9 CASSLGTTVFPEAFF
TRBJ2-1 15 TRBV6-2/TRBV6-3 CASSLGDRDYNEQFF
TRBJ1-5 14 TRBV5-1 CASSLRISNQPQHF
TRBJ2-1 17 TRBV7-2 CASSLANFGGSYNEQFF
TRBJ2-3 15 TRBV18 CASSPSLVFTDTQYF
TRBJ1-5 16 TRBV6-5 CASSSSPTGRDQPQHF
TRBJ1-1 14 TRBV5-1 CASSLGQGSTEAFF
TRBJ2-6 17 TRBV19 CASSILGRRTGANVLTF
TRBJ1-1 12 TRBV12-3/TRBV12-4 CASSPQGTEAFF
TRBJ1-5 15 TRBV19 CASNGGGYSNQPQHF
TRBJ1-6 14 TRBV5-1 CASSPWGVNSPLHF
TRBJ1-2 12 TRBV29-1 CSVEGDWYGYTF
TRBJ2-1 19 TRBV7-9 CASSRPTSGGALPHNEQFF
TRBJ1-1 16 TRBV5-1 CASSLGRQGMNTEAFF
TRBJ1-4 15 TRBV27 CASSSQQGRNEKLFF
TRBJ1-6 15 TRBV7-2 CASSLMTGVVSPLHF
TRBJ1-5 15 TRBV6-1 CASSEASVSNQPQHF
TRBJ1-1 13 TRBV7-3 CASSLGLGTEAFF
TRBJ2-3 15 TRBV9 CASSSQIAITDTQYF
TRBJ2-7 14 TRBV11-2 CASSPLTRSYEQYF
TRBJ2-1 15 TRBV29-1 CSFLGAPGSYNEQFF
TRBJ2-7 14 TRBV9 CASSVGRGVDEQYF
TRBJ2-7 13 TRBV9 CASSPRGQYEQYF
TRBJ2-1 16 TRBV11-2 CASSPRAGGIYNEQFF
TRBJ1-5 16 TRBV19 CASTTNTRGNNQPQHF
TRBJ1-2 13 TRBV11-1 CASTTDRDRGYTF
TRBJ1-5 15 TRBV19 CASRFGGDSNQPQHF
TRBJ2-1 13 TRBV6-5 CASSFRGSNEQFF